These 9 T cell receptor beta chains were sequenced from one sample in a study of cytomegalovirus exposure and HLA in healthy donors. 13 Jbeta primers and 60 Vbeta primers were used for the PCR. Only in-frame clones appear in the TCRdb table, and some are missing; sequencing was by immunoSEQ multiplex PCR. The sample includes roughly 150,000 clones, 65% to 90% of them seen just once. The sequenced material came from PBMCs. Source of these receptors: a woman in her forties or fifties in good health and CMV-seropositive.

This chain uses TRBV29-1 with TRBJ2-3, with 16 bases identical to TRBD2. Trimming removed 4 bases from V and 7 bases from J; junction bases left unmatched: 8. The CDR3 covers 16 residues. Germline values: CDR1 SQVTM, CDR2 ANQGSEA. The CDR3 nucleotides read TGCAGCGTTGTGGGACTAGCGGGGGGGCGGTCAAATACGCAGTATTTT. Amino acids: CSVVGLAGGRSNTQYF.

This chain joins TRBV7-9 and TRBJ2-7; 9 positions match TRBD2. The CDR3 is 12 residues long. Germline assignment: CDR1 SEHNR and CDR2 FQNEAQ (reference sequence). With V trimmed by 11 bases and J by 0 bases, 2 bases remained unmatched. The CDR3: CASAGGSYEQYF. The CDR3 DNA is TGTGCCTCAGCGGGGGGCTCCTACGAGCAGTACTTC.

This clone appeared a few times. The genes are TRBV7-2 and TRBJ1-2; D perhaps matches TRBD1 (6 bases). The CDR3 length is 15 residues. V lost 4 bases, J lost 6 bases, and 18 bases lay in between. From germline, CDR1 is SGHTA and CDR2 FQGNSA. CDR3 amino acids: CASSWGPLGGDGYTF. The CDR3 DNA reads TGTGCCAGCAGCTGGGGGCCCTTGGGGGGGGATGGCTACACCTTC. Full variable domain (missing parts from reference TRBV7-2 and TRBJ1-2): GAGVSQSPSNKVTEKGKDVELRCDPISGHTALYWYRQSLGQGLEFLIYFQGNSAPDKSGLPSDRFSAERTGGSVSTLTIQRTQQEDSAVYLCASSWGPLGGDGYTFGSGTRLTVV.

V usage is TRBV7-2 and J usage is TRBJ1-3; 8 positions agree with TRBD1. The CDR3 runs to 15 residues. The J segment lost 1 base and the V segment lost 5 bases, leaving 4 bases of the junction unmatched. Germline-derived CDR1 and CDR2 are SGHTA and FQGNSA. DNA of the CDR3: TGTGCCAGCAGCATTGACAGGGGTTCTGGAAACACCATATATTTT. The encoded protein is CASSIDRGSGNTIYF. Using reference TRBV7-2 and TRBJ1-3 for the parts outside the CDR3, the full variable domain is GAGVSQSPSNKVTEKGKDVELRCDPISGHTALYWYRQSLGQGLEFLIYFQGNSAPDKSGLPSDRFSAERTGGSVSTLTIQRTQQEDSAVYLCASSIDRGSGNTIYFGEGSWLTVV.

This rearrangement joins TRBV30 to TRBJ2-3; 8 positions agree with TRBD1. The CDR3 is 12 amino acids. Germline V gene data show CDR1 as GTSNPN and CDR2 as SVGIG (reference sequence). V dropped 7 bases and J dropped 3; count of bases not matched to a gene: 3. The CDR3 DNA is TGTGCCTCCGACAGGGGAACAGATACGCAGTATTTT. Residues: CASDRGTDTQYF.

This chain links TRBV2 with TRBJ1-5, with D perhaps matching TRBD1 (5 bases). The V end was cut by 6 bases, the J end by 4 bases, with 13 bases between. This CDR3 is built from 14 residues. Germline CDR1 reads SNHLY; CDR2 reads FYNNEI. The DNA for the CDR3 is TGTGCCAGCAGCCCGGGGGGATCTAATCAGCCCCAGCATTTT. It is translated as CASSPGGSNQPQHF.

V gene TRBV4-3 combines with J gene TRBJ2-1; TRBD1 is a possible D gene (7 bases). This CDR3 is built from 13 residues. Trimming left V 4 bases short and J 8 bases short, with 12 bases between. Germline V gene data show CDR1 as LGHNA and CDR2 as YSLEER. CDR3 sequence (DNA): TGCGCCAGCAGCCCAGACAGGGAGGATGAGCAGTTCTTC. This sequence encodes CASSPDREDEQFF.

This clone was counted once. This chain connects TRBV12-5 to TRBJ1-6; D is unresolved. CDR3 length: 14 residues. Per the germline V gene, CDR1 is LGHNT and CDR2 is FRNRAP. V lost 1 base and J lost 7, with 8 bases in between. CDR3 loop: CASGLALRNSPLHF. DNA for the CDR3: TGTGCTAGTGGTTTGGCACTTCGGAATTCACCCCTCCACTTT.

This chain links TRBV10-2 with TRBJ2-1; 9 bases fit TRBD2. CDR1 and CDR2 from the germline V gene are WSHSY and SAAADI. After removal of 9 bases from V and 10 bases from J, the junction contained 7 bases not matched to a gene. The CDR3 contains 12 residues. The CDR3 DNA reads as TGCGCCAGTGGCGGGGGGGCCGGCGAGCAGTTCTTC. Translated: CASGGGAGEQFF.